The 27 T cell receptor beta chains below come from one sample, sequenced in a study of T-cell memory formation after mild COVID-19. TCRdb re-derived calls from the 5' RACE reads in MiXCR, one entry per CDR3 protein. The sample records around 370,000 distinct CDR3 sequences, around 21% being singletons. The sequenced material came from PBMCs or a T cell subset sorted from them (not recorded which). The receptors shown here come from an adult woman who had mild COVID-19 (a few samples of this study predate the infection). Cell type and time point are not known.

This clonotype turned up a few times. This chain uses TRBV29-1 with TRBJ2-7, with D possibly matching TRBD1 (5 bases). Germline CDR1 reads SQVTM; CDR2 reads ANQGSEA. The length of the CDR3 is 14 residues. The germline V and J ends were trimmed by 5 bases and 1 base, with 15 bases remaining between them. The CDR3 here is CSVINPRGSYEQYF. The CDR3 nucleotides are TGCAGCGTTATTAACCCAAGGGGATCCTACGAGCAGTACTTC.

The genes are TRBV29-1 and TRBJ1-2, with D perhaps TRBD1 (5 bases). V lost 6 bases and J lost 4, with 21 bases in between. The CDR3 sequence is 15 residues long. Germline V gene data show CDR1 as SQVTM and CDR2 as ANQGSEA. CDR3 sequence: CSVSGPMSGIYGYTF. CDR3 sequence (DNA): TGCAGCGTGTCGGGGCCCATGTCAGGAATCTATGGCTACACCTTC. The variable domain in full, completed from reference TRBV29-1 and TRBJ1-2, reads SAVISQKPSRDICQRGTSLTIQCQVDSQVTMMFWYRQQPGQSLTLIATANQGSEATYESGFVIDKFPISRPNLTFSTLTVSNMSPEDSSIYLCSVSGPMSGIYGYTFGSGTRLTVV.

The chain links TRBV20-1 to TRBJ2-7, with D possibly being TRBD1 or TRBD2 (5 bases each). The CDR3 has 14 amino acids. Germline V gene sequence: CDR1 DFQATT, CDR2 SNEGSKA (reference sequence). V was clipped by 2 bases and J by 2 bases, with 13 bases between them. The CDR3 coding sequence is TGCAGTGCTAGAAACCGGGACGCCACCTACGAGCAGTACTTC. Translation gives CSARNRDATYEQYF.

The count of this clonotype is one. The gene calls are TRBV18 and TRBJ1-2, with D possibly TRBD1 on 6 matching bases. Germline assignment: CDR1 KGHSH and CDR2 LQKENI. CDR3 length: 16 residues. V lost 1 base to trimming and J lost 8 bases, with 20 bases between them. The CDR3 bases are TGTGCCAGCTCACCACGGTCTGGGGGGCGCGAGTCCGGCTACACCTTC. Translation: CASSPRSGGRESGYTF.

The sample holds a few counts of this clonotype. The chain couples TRBV29-1 to TRBJ2-3; D ambiguous. Germline V CDR1 and CDR2: SQVTM, ANQGSEA. This CDR3 has 14 amino acids. Trimming took off 2 bases at V and 0 bases at J, with 9 bases between the two ends. The CDR3 spells CSVESDGSTDTQYF. The CDR3 nucleotides read TGCAGCGTTGAAAGTGACGGGAGCACAGATACGCAGTATTTT.

V and J are TRBV6-5 and TRBJ2-1, with 10 bases matching TRBD2. This CDR3 is 19 amino acids long. The V segment lost 6 bases and the J segment 10 bases; nucleotides outside the gene matches: 24. The germline CDR1 and CDR2 sequences are MNHEY and SVGAGI. The DNA for the CDR3 is TGTGCCAGCAGCTCCCGGCCCGATAGCTATACTAGCGGGAACAGAGAGCAGTTCTTC. This codes for CASSSRPDSYTSGNREQFF.

This clonotype was counted only a few times. The chain has TRBV2 and TRBJ2-5; 9 bases map to TRBD2. CDR1 and CDR2 from the germline V gene are SNHLY and FYNNEI. The CDR3 contains 12 residues. Trimming cost V 6 bases and J 4 bases; bases outside gene matches: 0. The CDR3 is CASRGLAETQYF. In DNA, the CDR3 is TGTGCCAGCAGGGGACTAGCAGAGACCCAGTACTTC. Full variable domain (missing parts from reference TRBV2 and TRBJ2-5): EPEVTQTPSHQVTQMGQEVILRCVPISNHLYFYWYRQILGQKVEFLVSFYNNEISEKSEIFDDQFSVERPDGSNFTLKIRSTKLEDSAMYFCASRGLAETQYFGPGTRLLVL.

V and J are TRBV7-3 and TRBJ2-7; no definite D call. Trimming shortened V by 2 bases and J by 7 bases, and 18 bases separated the two germline ends. CDR3 length: 15 residues. CDR1 and CDR2 (germline): SGHTA, FQGTGA. For the CDR3, the DNA is TGTGCCAGCAGCTTATCCGGAACACCCCATCAGGAGCAGTACTTC. Its protein product is CASSLSGTPHQEQYF.

The chain is built from TRBV7-6 and TRBJ2-3; 7 bases align to TRBD1. The CDR3 covers 17 residues. V lost 0 bases and J lost 4; bases outside the gene matches: 10. Per the germline V gene, CDR1 is SGHVS and CDR2 is FNYEAQ. CDR3 coding DNA: TGTGCCAGCAGCTTAGCACAGGGGAGATCGGCCTCAGATACGCAGTATTTT. Its translation: CASSLAQGRSASDTQYF.

This clonotype was seen ten or more times. J is TRBJ2-1 and V is TRBV7-3; 7 bases align to TRBD2. The CDR3 has 15 residues. V gave up 2 bases and J gave up 3 bases; unmatched junction bases: 4. Germline V CDR1 and CDR2: SGHTA, FQGTGA. CDR3 loop: CASSLPRGNYNEQFF. CDR3 coding DNA: TGTGCCAGCAGCTTACCGCGGGGGAACTACAATGAGCAGTTCTTC.

The chain joins TRBV2 to TRBJ2-2, with TRBD2 matching over 13 bases. V trimming: 5 bases; J trimming: 6 bases; junction bases outside the gene matches: 3. The CDR3 has 15 residues. Germline CDR1 is SNHLY and CDR2 is FYNNEI. Written as DNA, the CDR3 is TGTGCCAGCAGTTGGACTAGCGGGAGCTCCGGGGAGCTGTTTTTT. Translation: CASSWTSGSSGELFF. The full variable domain, in which reference TRBV2 and TRBJ2-2 provide the parts outside the CDR3, is EPEVTQTPSHQVTQMGQEVILRCVPISNHLYFYWYRQILGQKVEFLVSFYNNEISEKSEIFDDQFSVERPDGSNFTLKIRSTKLEDSAMYFCASSWTSGSSGELFFGEGSRLTVL.

The rearrangement joins TRBV30 to TRBJ2-1; D is ambiguous. V was clipped by 3 bases and J by 6 bases, with 9 bases between them. This CDR3 spans 12 amino acids. The germline V gene has CDR1 GTSNPN and CDR2 SVGIG (reference sequence). CDR3 loop: CAWSPRGNEQFF. For the CDR3, the DNA is TGTGCCTGGAGCCCAAGAGGCAATGAGCAGTTCTTC.

The chain joins TRBV11-3 to TRBJ2-1; 16 bases agree with TRBD2. Per germline, CDR1 SGHNT and CDR2 YENEEA. The CDR3 is 15 amino acids. The ends lost 5 bases at V and 10 bases at J; junction bases unmatched: 5. The CDR3 sequence is CASSRGTSGRAEQFF. CDR3 nucleotides: TGTGCCAGCAGCCGCGGGACTAGCGGGAGGGCCGAGCAGTTCTTC.

J is TRBJ1-1 and V is TRBV5-1, with D tentatively TRBD1 (5 bases). Trimming stripped 0 bases from V and 7 bases from J, with 10 bases between. Germline V gene sequence: CDR1 SGHRS, CDR2 YFSETQ. This CDR3 comprises 13 residues. The CDR3 DNA is TGCGCCAGCAGCTTGGGGGGGATCGGTGAAGCTTTCTTT. Translation: CASSLGGIGEAFF.

This clonotype showed up just a few times. The rearrangement uses TRBV7-9 and TRBJ2-7, with D tentatively TRBD1 (6 bases). The CDR3 consists of 16 residues. V was shortened by 5 bases and J by 5 bases, with 22 bases between the two germline ends. Germline V CDR1 and CDR2: SEHNR, FQNEAQ (reference sequence). The CDR3 is CASSPMLTGAKHEQYF. The CDR3 bases are TGTGCCAGCAGCCCGATGCTGACAGGTGCGAAGCACGAGCAGTACTTC.

The rearrangement links TRBV11-2 to TRBJ2-7; tentatively, D is TRBD1 or TRBD2 (5 bases each). Germline assignment: CDR1 SGHAT and CDR2 FQNNGV. The CDR3 length is 13 residues. V was cut by 2 bases and J by 5 bases, with 10 bases left in between. The CDR3 DNA sequence: TGTGCCAGCAGCTTAAGTCAGGGACACGAGCAGTACTTC. Protein product: CASSLSQGHEQYF. The entire variable domain, with the rest obtained from reference TRBV11-2 and TRBJ2-7, is as follows: EAGVAQSPRYKIIEKRQSVAFWCNPISGHATLYWYQQILGQGPKLLIQFQNNGVVDDSQLPKDRFSAERLKGVDSTLKIQPAKLEDSAVYLCASSLSQGHEQYFGPGTRLTVT.

The chain joins TRBV4-1 to TRBJ1-2; D uncertain. This CDR3 has 16 residues. The V gene lost 1 base and the J gene lost 4 bases, with 16 bases spanning the gap. Germline V gene data show CDR1 as MGHRA and CDR2 as YSYEKL. CDR3 sequence: CASSQAYQTASYGYTF. The CDR3, as DNA: TGCGCCAGCAGCCAAGCCTACCAGACGGCGAGCTATGGCTACACCTTC.

This chain joins TRBV3-1 and TRBJ2-2; possible D gene TRBD1, 5 bases. Germline CDR1 LGHDT, CDR2 YNNKEL (reference sequence). V was trimmed by 2 bases and J by 4 bases, leaving 8 bases between them. The CDR3 is 14 residues long. The CDR3: CASSQLGATGELFF. DNA of the CDR3: TGTGCCAGCAGCCAATTAGGGGCCACCGGGGAGCTGTTTTTT.

CDR3 sequence reads: CASSQGTTTDTQYF. In DNA form, the CDR3 reads TGTGCCAGCAGCCAAGGGACCACGACAGATACGCAGTATTTT. The chain recombines TRBV3-1 with TRBJ2-3; D not resolved. Germline CDR1 LGHDT, CDR2 YNNKEL (reference sequence). The CDR3 has 14 amino acids. V lost 1 base and J lost 3, with 8 bases in between.

This clonotype occurred a few times. V and J are TRBV5-1 and TRBJ2-7, with 11 bases aligning to TRBD2. J was trimmed by 3 bases and V by 2 bases; bases with no gene match: 4. CDR3 length: 15 amino acids. CDR1 SGHRS and CDR2 YFSETQ come from the germline V gene. The CDR3 sequence: CASSLTSGSIYEQYF. The CDR3 nucleotides read TGCGCCAGCAGCTTAACTAGCGGGAGTATCTACGAGCAGTACTTC.

A few counts support this clonotype. This sequence joins TRBV5-1 and TRBJ1-1; tentative D call: TRBD1 (5 bases). V lost 2 bases to trimming and J lost 4 bases, with 18 bases between them. The CDR3 consists of 16 residues. The V gene's germline CDR1 is SGHRS and CDR2 YFSETQ. The CDR3 DNA sequence: TGCGCCAGCAGCTTTATGCCTACAGGTATCATCACTGAAGCTTTCTTT. Its translation: CASSFMPTGIITEAFF.

The chain combines TRBV6-5 with TRBJ2-5, with D uncertain. There are 12 residues in the CDR3. V was clipped by 0 bases and J by 5 bases, with 4 bases between them. Germline loops: CDR1 MNHEY, CDR2 SVGAGI. CDR3 amino acids: CASSYSPETQYF. The DNA for the CDR3 is TGTGCCAGCAGTTACTCACCGGAGACCCAGTACTTC.

The chain couples TRBV7-9 to TRBJ1-2, with 9 bases lining up with TRBD1. The germline CDR1 and CDR2 sequences are SEHNR and FQNEAQ (reference sequence). V was clipped by 5 bases and J by 7 bases; unmatched bases: 11. There are 15 residues in the CDR3. CDR3 DNA: TGTGCCAGCAGCACACTCAGGGACAGGGATTCTGGCTACACCTTC. Amino acids: CASSTLRDRDSGYTF. Using reference TRBV7-9 and TRBJ1-2 for the parts outside the CDR3, the full variable domain is DTGVSQNPRHKITKRGQNVTFRCDPISEHNRLYWYRQTLGQGPEFLTYFQNEAQLEKSRLLSDRFSAERPKGSFSTLEIQRTEQGDSAMYLCASSTLRDRDSGYTFGSGTRLTVV.

This clonotype turned up a few times. The V and J genes are TRBV5-1 and TRBJ1-1; 7 bases line up with TRBD1. The CDR3 is 11 residues long. The trim removed 2 bases at V and 14 bases at J, leaving 6 bases unmatched. Per the germline V gene, CDR1 is SGHRS and CDR2 is YFSETQ. This CDR3 is CASSLNDRVFF. CDR3 DNA: TGCGCCAGCAGCTTAAATGACAGGGTCTTCTTT.

This sequence joins TRBV5-4 and TRBJ2-1; TRBD2 agrees at 16 bases. After removal of 4 bases from V and 7 bases from J, the junction contained 5 bases not matched to a gene. This CDR3 comprises 16 residues. Germline CDR1 and CDR2: SGHNT and YYREEE (reference sequence). The CDR3 DNA reads TGTGCCAGCAGCCCCGGGACTAGCGGGAGGGGGAATGAGCAGTTCTTC. Its translation: CASSPGTSGRGNEQFF.

The chain joins TRBV12-3 or TRBV12-4 to TRBJ2-1, with a tentative D call TRBD2 (7 bases). V dropped 6 bases and J dropped 9 bases, with 24 bases sitting between them. This CDR3 is built from 16 residues. The CDR3 bases are TGTGCCAGCAGCTCCATCCCGGGAAGGGGGGGTGTTGAGCAGTTCTTC. This codes for CASSSIPGRGGVEQFF.

This clonotype was seen only a few times. The rearrangement uses TRBV20-1 and TRBJ1-5; D is undetermined. Germline V lookup: CDR1 DFQATT, CDR2 SNEGSKA (reference sequence). The length of the CDR3 is 13 residues. Trimming removed 4 bases at V and 4 bases at J, with 11 bases between. As DNA, the CDR3 is TGCAGTGCTATCCCACGGGGAAATCAGCCCCAGCATTTT. This translates into CSAIPRGNQPQHF.